These T cell receptor beta chains were read from a single sample in a study of T cells in Graves' hyperthyroidism and ophthalmopathy. TCRdb re-analysed the multiplex PCR reads in MiXCR, keeping a single row per CDR3 protein. Of 490,000 or so distinct CDR3 sequences listed, approximately 23% are singletons. Sequencing was performed on blood. The source of these receptors is a woman in her 70s with Graves' ophthalmopathy. Both conserved end residues are part of each CDR3. Fields, in order: V gene, J gene, clone size, CDR3 length, D gene, CDR3 protein, CDR3 DNA. The D gene is left open where the match is weak. Some rows mark clone size as missing; the rest say once, few, many or name a class of expanded clone.

>TRBV27|TRBJ2-3|few|17|TRBD2
CASSLSWGRGSTDTQYF
TGTGCCAGCAGTTTATCGTGGGGGAGGGGTAGCACAGATACGCAGTATTTT
>TRBV20-1|TRBJ2-3|-|18|-
CSATTPHRQNGVTDTQYF
TGCAGTGCTACCACACCTCACCGACAGAACGGGGTGACAGATACGCAGTATTTT
>TRBV5-8|TRBJ2-1|few|15|-
CASRPSRRDSNEQFF
TGTGCCAGCAGACCCTCACGACGAGACAGCAATGAGCAGTTCTTC
>TRBV24-1|TRBJ2-1|-|13|-
CATSEERDMEQFF
TGTGCCACCAGTGAAGAGAGAGATATGGAGCAGTTCTTC
>TRBV6-5|TRBJ2-5|many|17|TRBD2
CASSYRTGTSDKETQYF
TGTGCCAGCAGTTACCGAACCGGGACTAGCGATAAAGAGACCCAGTACTTC
>TRBV28|TRBJ2-4|many|14|TRBD2
CASSLLAGGDIQYF
TGTGCCAGCAGTTTGTTAGCGGGAGGGGACATTCAGTACTTC
>TRBV9|TRBJ2-1|-|14|-
CASSVLERAMEQFF
TGTGCCAGCAGCGTACTGGAGAGGGCGATGGAGCAGTTCTTC
>TRBV28|TRBJ1-1|-|12|-
CASSPSRGEAFF
TGTGCCAGCAGTCCCTCCCGGGGTGAAGCTTTCTTT
>TRBV7-9|TRBJ1-1|-|12|-
CASSKNVAEAFF
TGTGCCAGCAGCAAAAACGTGGCTGAAGCTTTCTTT
>TRBV18|TRBJ2-7|few|15|-
CASSLITGYPYEQYF
TGTGCCAGCTCACTAATTACCGGGTATCCCTACGAGCAGTACTTC
>TRBV29-1|TRBJ2-1|-|14|TRBD2
CSVEGLAGDNEQFF
TGCAGCGTTGAGGGTCTCGCGGGAGATAATGAGCAGTTCTTC
>TRBV24-1|TRBJ2-1|-|19|TRBD2
CATSDSAVGTSGSLNEQFF
TGTGCCACCAGTGATTCAGCCGTGGGGACTAGCGGGAGTTTAAATGAGCAGTTCTTC
>TRBV6-2/TRBV6-3|TRBJ1-2|few|13|-
CASSRDQGDGYTF
TGTGCCAGCAGCCGCGACCAAGGCGATGGCTACACCTTC
>TRBV6-2/TRBV6-3|TRBJ2-2|few|15|-
CASSPSSENTGELFF
TGTGCCAGCAGTCCGTCTAGCGAGAACACCGGGGAGCTGTTTTTT
>TRBV7-2|TRBJ1-1|-|16|-
CASSVEQGTRSTEAFF
TGTGCCAGCAGCGTTGAACAGGGTACGAGGTCGACTGAAGCTTTCTTT
>TRBV11-2|TRBJ2-1|few|19|TRBD2
CASSSPGTSGSHFYNEQFF
TGTGCCAGCAGCTCACCCGGGACTAGCGGGTCCCACTTCTACAATGAGCAGTTCTTC
>TRBV5-4|TRBJ2-5|-|15|-
CASSSWGTGQETQYF
TGTGCCAGCAGCTCTTGGGGTACGGGGCAAGAGACCCAGTACTTC
>TRBV7-9|TRBJ2-1|few|13|-
CASSFGPRGEQFF
TGTGCCAGCAGCTTTGGACCCCGCGGCGAGCAGTTCTTC
>TRBV12-3/TRBV12-4|TRBJ2-2|once|17|-
CASSLTWGAGNTGELFF
TGTGCCAGCAGTTTAACCTGGGGGGCGGGAAACACCGGGGAGCTGTTTTTT
>TRBV27|TRBJ2-1|many|15|-
CASKAGRSSYNEQFF
TGTGCCAGCAAGGCGGGGCGTAGCTCCTACAATGAGCAGTTCTTC
>TRBV12-3/TRBV12-4|TRBJ1-1|many|15|-
CASSPGGRANTEAFF
TGTGCCAGCAGTCCGGGGGGCAGGGCGAACACTGAAGCTTTCTTT
>TRBV20-1|TRBJ1-1|many|15|-
CSARDPGTLNTEAFF
TGCAGTGCTAGAGACCCCGGGACATTGAACACTGAAGCTTTCTTT
>TRBV15|TRBJ2-5|many|14|-
CATSRRQKQETQYF
TGTGCCACCAGCAGACGACAGAAACAAGAGACCCAGTACTTC